Listed here is a single TCR beta chain. Trimming removed 5 bases at V and 6 bases at J, with 11 bases between. Germline V lookup: CDR1 LNHDA, CDR2 SQIVND (reference sequence). There are 13 residues in the CDR3. This sample was taken from a study of blood T cell repertoires in COVID-19. Looking at the study overall: PBMCs, B-cell-depleted T cells, or T cells provided the cDNA or gDNA that made up the material.

Authors' analysis steps: Nucleated cell number was recorded as an estimate derived from reference gene primer amplification. Sequenced by immunoSEQ multiplex PCR; TCRdb stores in-frame clones only, minus some. The V and J calls and the clone size are those of that table, but D and trimming were determined from the DNA. Of 150,000 or so clones in the sample, over 80% are singletons; the top ten hold roughly 6.6%. The chain couples TRBV19 to TRBJ2-4; D unclear. The source material was peripheral blood. This clonotype originated in an older man with acute or convalescent COVID-19. CDR3 coding DNA: TGTGCCAGTAGTTTAGGGTTGCGAAACATTCAGTACTTC. Translation gives CASSLGLRNIQYF.